The 20 T cell receptor beta chains given below trace back to one sample, sequenced in a study of cytomegalovirus exposure and HLA in healthy donors. PCR was performed using 60 Vbeta and 13 Jbeta primers. The table came from immunoSEQ multiplex PCR; TCRdb's copy has only in-frame clones and leaves some out. The sample consists of 80,000 or so clones, 65% to 80% of them appearing once. Sample: PBMCs. The receptor set was obtained from a woman aged 40 to 50 in good health and CMV-seropositive.

The chain combines TRBV6-6 with TRBJ2-2; TRBD2 matches 11 bases. Germline CDR1 MNHNY, CDR2 SVGAGI (reference sequence). This CDR3 contains 14 residues. The V gene end was trimmed by 7 bases and the J gene end by 4 bases; junction bases not matched to a gene: 2. This CDR3 reads CASKLAGATGELFF. The CDR3 nucleotides are TGTGCCAGCAAACTAGCGGGGGCCACCGGGGAGCTGTTTTTT.

The chain couples TRBV2 to TRBJ2-2; 8 bases line up with TRBD2. The CDR3 covers 14 residues. CDR1 and CDR2 from the germline V gene are SNHLY and FYNNEI. V was clipped by 8 bases and J by 4 bases; unmatched bases: 6. The CDR3 DNA is TGTGCCAGCGTGCGACTAGCGAGCACCGGGGAGCTGTTTTTT. This sequence encodes CASVRLASTGELFF.

The CDR3 DNA reads TGTGCCAGCAGCTTGGCCGGTGGTGGACAGTCCGACGGCTACACCTTC. Translated: CASSLAGGGQSDGYTF. The chain joins TRBV5-4 to TRBJ1-2; D possibly corresponds to TRBD1 (6 bases). Germline CDR1 reads SGHNT; CDR2 reads YYREEE (reference sequence). Trimming removed 0 bases from V and 8 bases from J, with 20 bases in between. CDR3 size: 16 residues.

In its sample, this clone was seen a few times. This chain connects TRBV9 to TRBJ2-5; 9 bases are shared with TRBD1. V dropped 2 bases and J dropped 7; count of bases not matched to a gene: 12. The CDR3 is 16 amino acids. Germline CDR1 and CDR2: SGDLS and YYNGEE. CDR3 sequence: CASSVSSQGASGTQYF. The CDR3 region has the DNA TGTGCCAGCAGCGTCAGTTCACAGGGGGCGTCTGGGACCCAGTACTTC.

CDR3 amino acids: CASSPRPDRDAGNTIYF. The CDR3 DNA follows: TGCGCCAGCAGCCCCCGACCCGACAGGGACGCTGGAAACACCATATATTTT. This chain joins TRBV4-1 and TRBJ1-3; TRBD1 matches 7 bases. V lost 4 bases and J lost 2; bases outside the gene matches: 11. Germline assignment: CDR1 MGHRA and CDR2 YSYEKL. The CDR3 covers 17 residues.

The V gene is TRBV5-1, the J gene TRBJ2-3; TRBD1 aligns across 8 bases. Germline V gene lookup returns CDR1 SGHRS and CDR2 YFSETQ. V trimming: 0 bases; J trimming: 2 bases; junction bases outside the gene matches: 2. The CDR3 runs 15 residues. CDR3 coding DNA: TGCGCCAGCAGCTTGGGGACAGGGCACACAGATACGCAGTATTTT. This codes for CASSLGTGHTDTQYF.

As regards this clone: A read error may account for a junction end that differs from germline. As DNA, the CDR3 is TGTGCCAGCAGCTTAGGGAGTAATTATGTGGGCTACCCCTTC. The encoded protein is CASSLGSNYVGYPF. V and J are TRBV5-6 and TRBJ1-2; no clear D gene. Per the germline V gene, CDR1 is SGHDT and CDR2 is YYEEEE. The CDR3 is 14 amino acids.

This chain joins TRBV6-5 and TRBJ2-3, with 7 bases that match TRBD1. V lost 6 bases, J lost 2 bases, and 8 bases stayed unmatched. The CDR3 is 15 amino acids. Germline CDR1 and CDR2: MNHEY and SVGAGI. For the CDR3, the DNA is TGTGCCAGCAGGTCCACAGGGGTCCTCACAGATACGCAGTATTTT. It specifies CASRSTGVLTDTQYF.

This chain uses TRBV5-4 with TRBJ1-4, with D possibly matching TRBD1 (5 bases). V gave up 2 bases and J gave up 3 bases, with 14 bases separating them. Germline V gene lookup returns CDR1 SGHNT and CDR2 YYREEE (reference sequence). The CDR3 covers 16 residues. As DNA, the CDR3 is TGTGCCAGCAGCTTTGGTGGGGTCAGGGCTAATGAAAAACTGTTTTTT. This codes for CASSFGGVRANEKLFF.

The J gene is TRBJ2-2, the V gene TRBV7-3, with 8 positions matching TRBD2. This CDR3 has 13 residues. Trimming at V came to 5 bases and at J to 6 bases, leaving 2 bases not matched to a gene. CDR1 and CDR2 (germline): SGHTA, FQGTGA. CDR3 sequence: CASSEAGAGELFF. The CDR3 bases are TGTGCCAGCAGCGAAGCGGGGGCCGGGGAGCTGTTTTTT.

Here the CDR3 reads CASSVATPGGPRGGYTF. CDR3 nucleotides: TGTGCCAGCAGCGTAGCAACGCCAGGGGGGCCTCGAGGGGGCTACACCTTC. V gene TRBV9 combines with J gene TRBJ1-2; 7 nucleotides align to TRBD1. V shed 0 bases and J 8 bases; nucleotides not matched to a gene: 16. This CDR3 has 17 residues. Germline V CDR1 and CDR2: SGDLS, YYNGEE.

The CDR3: CASSRPVTSGSTTDTQYF. The CDR3 nucleotides are TGCGCCAGCAGCCGCCCCGTGACTAGCGGGAGTACCACAGATACGCAGTATTTT. The rearrangement uses TRBV4-1 and TRBJ2-3; 12 bases agree with TRBD2. V was clipped by 4 bases and J by 2 bases; unmatched bases: 10. The germline V gene has CDR1 MGHRA and CDR2 YSYEKL. The CDR3 runs 18 residues.

The rearrangement joins TRBV19 to TRBJ2-2; 9 bases line up with TRBD2. From germline, CDR1 is LNHDA and CDR2 SQIVND (reference sequence). V trimming: 5 bases; J trimming: 1 base; junction bases outside the gene matches: 11. The CDR3 is 18 amino acids. Written as DNA, the CDR3 is TGTGCCAGTAGTCCACGGGGCGGGGGGGGAGTGAACACCGGGGAGCTGTTTTTT. This sequence encodes CASSPRGGGGVNTGELFF.

This clone was observed a handful of times. The chain combines TRBV28 with TRBJ1-1, with D tentatively TRBD1 (6 bases). V gave up 4 bases and J gave up 1 base, with 22 bases separating them. The germline gives CDR1 MDHEN, CDR2 SYDVKM. This CDR3 has 18 amino acids. The CDR3 coding sequence is TGTGCCAGCAGTTCTCTCCTAGATGATATAGGGGGGAACACTGAAGCTTTCTTT. It codes for CASSSLLDDIGGNTEAFF.

This sequence joins TRBV7-9 and TRBJ1-1; D possibly corresponds to TRBD1 (6 bases). The CDR3 runs to 17 residues. V lost 5 bases, J lost 5 bases, and 24 bases lay in between. Per the germline V gene, CDR1 is SEHNR and CDR2 is FQNEAQ (reference sequence). In DNA, the CDR3 is TGTGCCAGCAGCAGACCAGAACAGGGACACCGGATTACTGAAGCTTTCTTT. It codes for CASSRPEQGHRITEAFF.

The chain employs TRBV2 and TRBJ2-1; the D gene is possibly TRBD1 (5 bases). The germline CDR1 and CDR2 sequences are SNHLY and FYNNEI. This CDR3 has 12 amino acids. V was trimmed by 6 bases and J by 7 bases, leaving 10 bases between them. For the CDR3, the DNA is TGTGCCAGCAGCACCGACAGAAATGAGCAGTTCTTC. Translated, it gives CASSTDRNEQFF.

This clone was observed a single time. This chain joins TRBV5-6 and TRBJ2-3; no definite D call. Germline CDR1 is SGHDT and CDR2 is YYEEEE. The ends were cut back, 3 bases at V and 8 bases at J, with 10 bases in the middle. There are 12 residues in the CDR3. CDR3 loop: CASSSLSSTQYF. The DNA for the CDR3 is TGTGCCAGCAGCTCCCTAAGCTCTACGCAGTATTTT.

This chain connects TRBV2 to TRBJ1-1, with D perhaps TRBD1 (6 bases). The CDR3 spans 13 residues. Trimming removed 9 bases from V and 4 bases from J, with 15 bases in between. Germline assignment: CDR1 SNHLY and CDR2 FYNNEI. This chain's CDR3 is CARGMAGATEAFF. As DNA, the CDR3 is TGTGCCAGGGGCATGGCGGGGGCCACTGAAGCTTTCTTT.

This clone has more than one count but fewer than ten. This chain joins TRBV5-1 and TRBJ2-1; 9 bases agree with TRBD2. CDR3 length equals 14 residues. Germline trimming cut 4 bases from V and 5 bases from J; bases unmatched to any gene: 4. Germline CDR1 is SGHRS and CDR2 is YFSETQ. Written as DNA, the CDR3 is TGCGCCAGCAGCACACGGACTAGCGACAATGAGCAGTTCTTC. It specifies CASSTRTSDNEQFF.

The rearrangement joins TRBV5-1 to TRBJ2-7; 11 bases fit TRBD1. J was trimmed by 6 bases and V by 1 base; bases with no gene match: 6. CDR3 length: 15 amino acids. From germline, CDR1 is SGHRS and CDR2 YFSETQ. The chain's CDR3 is CASSLSDRGQGEQYF. DNA for the CDR3: TGCGCCAGCAGCTTGTCGGACAGGGGGCAGGGCGAGCAGTACTTC.